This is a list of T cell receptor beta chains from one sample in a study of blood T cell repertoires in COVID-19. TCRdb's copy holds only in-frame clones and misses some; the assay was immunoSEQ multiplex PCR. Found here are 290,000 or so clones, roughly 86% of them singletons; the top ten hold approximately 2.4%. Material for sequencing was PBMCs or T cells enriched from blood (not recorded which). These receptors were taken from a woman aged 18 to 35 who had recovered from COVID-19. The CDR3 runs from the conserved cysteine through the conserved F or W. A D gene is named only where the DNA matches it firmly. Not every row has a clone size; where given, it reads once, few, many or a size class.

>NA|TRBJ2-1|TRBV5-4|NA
TGTGCCAGCAAAAATCTAGCGTACAATGAGCAGTTCTTC
CASKNLAYNEQFF
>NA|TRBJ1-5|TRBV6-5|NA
TGTGCCAGCAGTTCCAGGGATGATCAGCCCCAGCATTTT
CASSSRDDQPQHF
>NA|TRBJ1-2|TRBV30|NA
TGTGCCTGGAGTGCCGGAACAGGGGGCTACACCTTC
CAWSAGTGGYTF
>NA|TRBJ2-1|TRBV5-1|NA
TGCGCCAGCAGCGCTGACTCCTTCAATGAGCAGTTCTTC
CASSADSFNEQFF
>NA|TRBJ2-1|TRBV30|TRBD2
TGTGCCTGGAGTGCGAATCTAGCGGGAGGGCTGAATGAGCAGTTCTTC
CAWSANLAGGLNEQFF
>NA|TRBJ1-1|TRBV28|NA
TGTGCCAGCAGTTTAGCTTCGCGGGGAAACACTGAAGCTTTCTTT
CASSLASRGNTEAFF
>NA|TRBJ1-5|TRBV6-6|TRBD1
TGTGCCAGCCGAAGACAGGGGGCCAAGCCCCAGCATTTT
CASRRQGAKPQHF
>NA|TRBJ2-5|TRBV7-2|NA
TGTGCCAGCAGCTTAGTAACGGGGAGAGAAGAGACCCAGTACTTC
CASSLVTGREETQYF
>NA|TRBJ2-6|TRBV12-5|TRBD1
TGTGCTAGTGGTGGGGGACAGGGCCGGGCTGGGGCCAACGTCCTGACTTTC
CASGGGQGRAGANVLTF
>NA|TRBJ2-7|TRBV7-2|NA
TGTGCCAGCAGCCCCGGCCCGGAGATCTACGAGCAGTACTTC
CASSPGPEIYEQYF
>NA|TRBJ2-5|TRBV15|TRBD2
TGTGCCACCAGCAGAGGGACTAGCGGGGGCCAAGAGACCCAGTACTTC
CATSRGTSGGQETQYF
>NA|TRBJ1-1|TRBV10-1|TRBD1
TGCGCCAGCGCCCCGGGACAGGGGACTGAAGCTTTCTTT
CASAPGQGTEAFF
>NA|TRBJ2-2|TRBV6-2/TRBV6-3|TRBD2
TGTGCCAGCAGTTCCCCCCATGGAGCGGGGGGCGGGGACGGGGAGCTGTTTTTT
CASSSPHGAGGGDGELFF
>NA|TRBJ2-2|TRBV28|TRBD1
TGTGCCAGCAGTTTTTTAGGTGGACAGGGAACCGGGGAGCTGTTTTTT
CASSFLGGQGTGELFF
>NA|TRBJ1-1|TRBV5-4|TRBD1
TGTGCCAGCAGCTTGGGGGCAGGGGGAAACACTGAAGCTTTCTTT
CASSLGAGGNTEAFF
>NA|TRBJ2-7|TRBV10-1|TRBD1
TGCGCCAGCACTCAGGACAGGGGGCGGCTCGAGCAGTACTTC
CASTQDRGRLEQYF
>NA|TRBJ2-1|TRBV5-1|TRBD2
TGCGCCAGCAGCTCCAACGGACTAGCGGGGGCTCGGTTCTTC
CASSSNGLAGARFF
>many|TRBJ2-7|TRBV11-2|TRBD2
TGTGCCAGCAGCTTAGTTCTAGCGGGGGAATTCTACGAGCAGTACTTC
CASSLVLAGEFYEQYF
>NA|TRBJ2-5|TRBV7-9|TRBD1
TGTGCCAGCAGCGTAGGCCACCGGACAGGGGGTGAGACCCAGTACTTC
CASSVGHRTGGETQYF
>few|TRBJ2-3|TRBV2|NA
TGTGCCAGCAGTGAGGAGGGCGCAGATACGCAGTATTTT
CASSEEGADTQYF
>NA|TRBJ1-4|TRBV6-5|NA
TGTGCCAGCAGTTACTCCCTTGCAACTAATGAAAAACTGTTTTTT
CASSYSLATNEKLFF
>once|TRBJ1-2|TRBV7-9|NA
TGTGCCAGCAGCTTTAGGAACGGGATCTATGGCTACACCTTC
CASSFRNGIYGYTF
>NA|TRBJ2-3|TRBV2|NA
TGTGCCAGCAGTTCCGGACGGGGAAACACAGATACGCAGTATTTT
CASSSGRGNTDTQYF
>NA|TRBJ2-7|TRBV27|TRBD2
TGTGCCAGCAGTCCTTTGGGGGGGACCTACGAGCAGTACTTC
CASSPLGGTYEQYF
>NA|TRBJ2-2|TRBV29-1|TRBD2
TGCAGCGGATTAGCGGGAGGGAACACCGGGGAGCTGTTTTTT
CSGLAGGNTGELFF
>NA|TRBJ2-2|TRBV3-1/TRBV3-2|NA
TGTGCCAGCAGCCAAGAGGAGCCACAGGGGAACACCGGGGAGCTGTTTTTT
CASSQEEPQGNTGELFF
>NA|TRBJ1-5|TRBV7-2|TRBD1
TGTGCCAGCAGTCTAGACAGGGGGGATCAGCCCCAGCATTTT
CASSLDRGDQPQHF
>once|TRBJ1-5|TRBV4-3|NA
TGCGCCAGCAGCCAAGATCTTTCCAGGGTCCAGCCCCAGCATTTT
CASSQDLSRVQPQHF
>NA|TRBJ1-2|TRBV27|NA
TGTGCCAGCAGTTTATCCGGGACATATGGCTACACCTTC
CASSLSGTYGYTF
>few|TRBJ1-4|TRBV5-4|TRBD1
TGTGCCAGCAGCGACCCAGACAGGGCAAATACTAATGAAAAACTGTTTTTT
CASSDPDRANTNEKLFF
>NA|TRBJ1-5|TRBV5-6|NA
TGTGCCAGCAGCTTGGGACCGGGGCAGCCCCAGCATTTT
CASSLGPGQPQHF
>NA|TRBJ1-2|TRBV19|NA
TGTGCCAGTAGTATTGGGAGAACTAACTATGGCTACACCTTC
CASSIGRTNYGYTF
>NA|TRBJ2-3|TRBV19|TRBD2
TGTGCCACCCCGGTACTAGCGGGAGAGAGGGATACGCAGTATTTT
CATPVLAGERDTQYF
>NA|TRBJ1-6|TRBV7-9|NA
TGTGCCAGCAGCTTGATCCTAAGTTCCCCCCTCCACTTT
CASSLILSSPLHF
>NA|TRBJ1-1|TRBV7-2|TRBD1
TGTGCCAGCAGCTTAGCTATACAGGGGTGGGGCACTGAAGCTTTCTTT
CASSLAIQGWGTEAFF
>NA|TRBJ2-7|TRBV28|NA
TGTGCCAGCCGGCGGCAAGAGCAGTACTTC
CASRRQEQYF
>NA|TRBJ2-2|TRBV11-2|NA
TGTGCCAGCAGCTTAGTGGGAGGAGGCACCGGGGAGCTGTTTTTT
CASSLVGGGTGELFF
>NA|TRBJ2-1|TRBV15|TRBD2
TGTGCCACCAGCAGAGATCAAGCGGGAGCTACCTACAATGAGCAGTTCTTC
CATSRDQAGATYNEQFF
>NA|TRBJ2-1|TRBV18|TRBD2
TGTGCCAGCTCACCGTGGACTAGCGGGAACAATGAGCAGTTCTTC
CASSPWTSGNNEQFF
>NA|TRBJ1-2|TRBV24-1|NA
TGTGCCACCAGTGACCCTAGGATGGAAGATGGCTACACCTTC
CATSDPRMEDGYTF
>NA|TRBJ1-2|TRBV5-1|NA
TGCGCCAGCAGCGACTTCTATGGCTACACCTTC
CASSDFYGYTF
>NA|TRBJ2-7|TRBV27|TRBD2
TGTGCCAGCAGTTTAGGAGGACTAGCGGGGGGCGAGCAGTACTTC
CASSLGGLAGGEQYF
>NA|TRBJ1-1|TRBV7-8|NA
TGTGCCAGCAGCTTTAAGAGGGTAGGAGACACTGAAGCTTTCTTT
CASSFKRVGDTEAFF
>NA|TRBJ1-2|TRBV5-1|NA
TGCGCCAGCAGTGTTCAGGGTTTCGGCTACACCTTC
CASSVQGFGYTF
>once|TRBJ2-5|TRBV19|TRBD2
TGTGCCAGTAGTATGAGGGGACTAGCGGGTAACCAAGAGACCCAGTACTTC
CASSMRGLAGNQETQYF
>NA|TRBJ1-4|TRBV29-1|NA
TGCAGCGGACGGACAGCTATTAATGAAAAACTGTTTTTT
CSGRTAINEKLFF
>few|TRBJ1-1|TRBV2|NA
TGTGCCAGCAGTGAAGAATCAGGGGTCACTGAAGCTTTCTTT
CASSEESGVTEAFF
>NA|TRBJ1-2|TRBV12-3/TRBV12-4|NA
TGTGCCAGCAGTTTCGGGGCTAACTATGGCTACACCTTC
CASSFGANYGYTF
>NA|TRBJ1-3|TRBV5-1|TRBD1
TGCGCCAGCAGCTGGGGACAGGCTGACTCTGGAAACACCATATATTTT
CASSWGQADSGNTIYF
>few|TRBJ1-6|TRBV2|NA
TGTGCCAGCAGTGGGCCAGGGGATAATTCACCCCTCCACTTT
CASSGPGDNSPLHF